Listed below are T cell receptor beta chains from one sample, sequenced in a study of blood T cell repertoires in COVID-19. Some clones are missing from TCRdb's copy, which holds only in-frame ones; the method was immunoSEQ multiplex PCR. The sample has about 280,000 clones; around 90% are singletons. The sample taken for sequencing was PBMCs or T cells enriched from blood (not recorded which). The receptors shown here come from a woman between 18 and 29 years old with acute COVID-19. Both conserved end residues are part of each CDR3. The D gene is left open where the match is weak. Rows give clone size only sometimes, using once, few, many, or a class for an expanded clone.

j_call: TRBJ1-1
d_call: NA
clone_size: NA
v_call: TRBV7-9
cdr3_aa: CASSPLGGNTEAFF
cdr3_nt: TGTGCCAGCAGCCCATTGGGGGGGAACACTGAAGCTTTCTTT

j_call: TRBJ1-4
d_call: NA
clone_size: once
v_call: TRBV28
cdr3_aa: CASSPGGVGEKLFF
cdr3_nt: TGTGCCAGCAGCCCGGGGGGGGTAGGCGAAAAACTGTTTTTT

j_call: TRBJ2-7
d_call: NA
clone_size: NA
v_call: TRBV7-9
cdr3_aa: CASSLGLDYEQYF
cdr3_nt: TGTGCCAGCAGCTTAGGACTGGACTACGAGCAGTACTTC

j_call: TRBJ2-1
d_call: TRBD2
clone_size: NA
v_call: TRBV5-1
cdr3_aa: CASGLAGGNYNEQFF
cdr3_nt: TGCGCCAGCGGACTAGCGGGAGGGAACTACAATGAGCAGTTCTTC

j_call: TRBJ2-3
d_call: TRBD2
clone_size: NA
v_call: TRBV5-4
cdr3_aa: CASRRPGGDTQYF
cdr3_nt: TGTGCCAGCAGGAGGCCGGGGGGGGATACGCAGTATTTT

j_call: TRBJ2-3
d_call: NA
clone_size: NA
v_call: TRBV27
cdr3_aa: CASSSWTHRSTSTDTQYF
cdr3_nt: TGTGCCAGCAGTTCCTGGACTCACCGGTCAACTAGCACAGATACGCAGTATTTT

j_call: TRBJ1-1
d_call: NA
clone_size: NA
v_call: TRBV29-1
cdr3_aa: CSVEEWAGNTEAFF
cdr3_nt: TGCAGCGTTGAAGAGTGGGCAGGGAACACTGAAGCTTTCTTT

j_call: TRBJ2-7
d_call: NA
clone_size: NA
v_call: TRBV12-5
cdr3_aa: CASGRGSTYEQYF
cdr3_nt: TGTGCTAGTGGCCGCGGATCGACCTACGAGCAGTACTTC

j_call: TRBJ1-1
d_call: TRBD1
clone_size: NA
v_call: TRBV6-5
cdr3_aa: CASRQGRAEAFF
cdr3_nt: TGTGCCAGCAGACAGGGGCGCGCTGAAGCTTTCTTT

j_call: TRBJ1-4
d_call: NA
clone_size: few
v_call: TRBV7-2
cdr3_aa: CASSLTVASTEKLFF
cdr3_nt: TGTGCCAGCAGCTTAACAGTGGCCTCGACTGAAAAACTGTTTTTT

j_call: TRBJ2-1
d_call: NA
clone_size: NA
v_call: TRBV28
cdr3_aa: CASSSSYSDEQFF
cdr3_nt: TGTGCCAGCAGCTCCTCGTATAGCGATGAGCAGTTCTTC

j_call: TRBJ2-2
d_call: NA
clone_size: NA
v_call: TRBV30
cdr3_aa: CAWKQGAGELFF
cdr3_nt: TGTGCCTGGAAACAGGGAGCCGGGGAGCTGTTTTTT

j_call: TRBJ1-3
d_call: NA
clone_size: once
v_call: TRBV18
cdr3_aa: CASSPGRAGSGNTIYF
cdr3_nt: TGTGCCAGCTCACCGGGGAGGGCAGGCTCTGGAAACACCATATATTTT

j_call: TRBJ1-4
d_call: NA
clone_size: few
v_call: TRBV2
cdr3_aa: CASRFYPAGEGANEKLFF
cdr3_nt: TGTGCCAGCAGGTTTTACCCCGCAGGGGAGGGTGCTAATGAAAAACTGTTTTTT

j_call: TRBJ2-7
d_call: TRBD2
clone_size: NA
v_call: TRBV7-8
cdr3_aa: CASTLWGTSDHEQYF
cdr3_nt: TGTGCCAGCACCCTTTGGGGGACTAGCGATCACGAGCAGTACTTC

j_call: TRBJ2-1
d_call: TRBD1
clone_size: NA
v_call: TRBV6-5
cdr3_aa: CASITGATGNEQFF
cdr3_nt: TGTGCCAGCATAACAGGGGCCACTGGCAATGAGCAGTTCTTC

j_call: TRBJ2-7
d_call: NA
clone_size: few
v_call: TRBV5-1
cdr3_aa: CASSITGVGTYEQYF
cdr3_nt: TGCGCCAGCAGCATCACAGGAGTGGGGACCTACGAGCAGTACTTC

j_call: TRBJ1-1
d_call: TRBD1
clone_size: NA
v_call: TRBV4-1
cdr3_aa: CASSQDPRQGNRRNTEAFF
cdr3_nt: TGCGCCAGCAGCCAAGATCCCCGACAGGGGAATAGGAGGAACACTGAAGCTTTCTTT

j_call: TRBJ2-3
d_call: TRBD2
clone_size: NA
v_call: TRBV2
cdr3_aa: CASRAASGSTDTQYF
cdr3_nt: TGTGCCAGCAGGGCGGCTAGCGGGAGCACAGATACGCAGTATTTT

j_call: TRBJ2-7
d_call: TRBD1
clone_size: NA
v_call: TRBV11-3
cdr3_aa: CASSLYRDSYEQYF
cdr3_nt: TGTGCCAGCAGCCTGTACCGGGACAGCTACGAGCAGTACTTC

j_call: TRBJ2-4
d_call: TRBD2
clone_size: NA
v_call: TRBV28
cdr3_aa: CASSPTSGTGLSAKNIQYF
cdr3_nt: TGTGCCAGCAGTCCCACTAGCGGGACAGGCCTCTCAGCCAAAAACATTCAGTACTTC

j_call: TRBJ1-1
d_call: NA
clone_size: NA
v_call: TRBV6-4
cdr3_aa: CASSEKGDTEAFF
cdr3_nt: TGTGCCAGCAGTGAGAAGGGAGACACTGAAGCTTTCTTT

j_call: TRBJ1-1
d_call: TRBD1
clone_size: NA
v_call: TRBV7-9
cdr3_aa: CASSFNGQGFTEAFF
cdr3_nt: TGTGCCAGCAGCTTCAACGGACAGGGTTTCACTGAAGCTTTCTTT

j_call: TRBJ1-1
d_call: TRBD1
clone_size: NA
v_call: TRBV6-5
cdr3_aa: CASSYSTGRYTEAFF
cdr3_nt: TGTGCCAGCAGTTACTCGACAGGGAGGTACACTGAAGCTTTCTTT

j_call: TRBJ1-2
d_call: NA
clone_size: NA
v_call: TRBV5-1
cdr3_aa: CASSLGQANYGYTF
cdr3_nt: TGCGCCAGCAGCTTGGGACAGGCCAACTATGGCTACACCTTC

j_call: TRBJ1-5
d_call: TRBD1
clone_size: NA
v_call: TRBV18
cdr3_aa: CASSPIRDSKNQPQHF
cdr3_nt: TGTGCCAGCTCACCGATCCGGGACAGCAAAAATCAGCCCCAGCATTTT